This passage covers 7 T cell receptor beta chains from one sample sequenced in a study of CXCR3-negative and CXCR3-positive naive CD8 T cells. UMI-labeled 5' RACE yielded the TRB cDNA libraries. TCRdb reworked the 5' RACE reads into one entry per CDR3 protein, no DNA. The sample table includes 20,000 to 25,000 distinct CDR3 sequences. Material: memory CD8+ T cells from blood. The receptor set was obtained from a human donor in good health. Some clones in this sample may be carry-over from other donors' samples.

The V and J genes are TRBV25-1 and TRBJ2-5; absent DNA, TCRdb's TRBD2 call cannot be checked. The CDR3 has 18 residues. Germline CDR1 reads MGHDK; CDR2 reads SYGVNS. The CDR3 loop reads CASSDWVLAGALQETQYF.

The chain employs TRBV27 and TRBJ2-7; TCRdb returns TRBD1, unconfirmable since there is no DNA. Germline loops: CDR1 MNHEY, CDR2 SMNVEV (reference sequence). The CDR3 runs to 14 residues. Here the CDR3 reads CASRTDRVAYEQYF.

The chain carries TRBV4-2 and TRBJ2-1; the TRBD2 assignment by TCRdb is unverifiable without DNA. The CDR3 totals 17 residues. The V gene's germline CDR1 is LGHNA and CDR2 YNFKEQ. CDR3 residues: CASSQDGETSGYNEQFF.

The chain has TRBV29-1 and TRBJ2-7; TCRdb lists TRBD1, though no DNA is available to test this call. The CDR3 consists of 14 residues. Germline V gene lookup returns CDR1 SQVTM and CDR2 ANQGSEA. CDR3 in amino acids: CSVEGTGQSYEQYF.

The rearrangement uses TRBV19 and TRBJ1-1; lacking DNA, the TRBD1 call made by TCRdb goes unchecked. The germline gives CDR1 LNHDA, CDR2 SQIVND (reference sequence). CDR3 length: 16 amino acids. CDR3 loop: CASTPITGGVNTEAFF.

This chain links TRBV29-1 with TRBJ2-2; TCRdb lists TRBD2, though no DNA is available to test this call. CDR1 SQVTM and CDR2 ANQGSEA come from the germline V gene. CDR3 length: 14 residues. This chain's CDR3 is CSVDSGSDTGELFF.

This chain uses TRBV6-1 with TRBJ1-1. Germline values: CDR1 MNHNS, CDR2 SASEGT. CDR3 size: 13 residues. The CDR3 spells CASSIGMNTEAFF.